The 32 T cell receptor beta chains below all came from one sample that was sequenced in a study of neurological immune-mediated disorders. TCRdb called the 5' RACE reads again in MiXCR, with one record for every CDR3 protein. The sample holds around 50,000 distinct CDR3 sequences, 3.8% seen once. Sequences were obtained from PBMCs. These receptors were collected from a man in his fifties or sixties with multiple sclerosis.

This clonotype has a count of ten or more. The chain couples TRBV7-8 to TRBJ2-5; the D gene is possibly TRBD2 (5 bases). The germline V gene encodes CDR1 SGHVS and CDR2 FQNEAQ. The CDR3 sequence is 11 residues long. Trimming stripped 6 bases from V and 3 bases from J, with 5 bases between. CDR3 amino acids: CASRLEETQYF. CDR3 coding DNA: TGTGCCAGCAGACTAGAAGAGACCCAGTACTTC.

This clonotype has ten or more counts. The gene calls are TRBV12-3 or TRBV12-4 and TRBJ2-7; TRBD2 matches 8 bases. After removal of 5 bases from V and 3 bases from J, the junction contained 3 bases not matched to a gene. CDR3 length: 13 residues. The CDR3 protein is CASSRTSGYEQYF. DNA of the CDR3: TGTGCCAGCAGTCGAACTAGCGGCTACGAGCAGTACTTC.

Comments on this clonotype: A much larger clonotype is one base distant, so this may be a read error. The chain joins TRBV3-1 to TRBJ1-5; 7 nucleotides align to TRBD1. The CDR3 sequence is 14 residues long. The V segment lost 2 bases and the J segment 7 bases; nucleotides outside the gene matches: 5. Germline assignment: CDR1 LGHDT and CDR2 YNNKEL (reference sequence). The DNA for the CDR3 is TGTGCCAGCAGCCAACCTGGACAGGAACAGCCCCAGCATTTT. It translates to CASSQPGQEQPQHF. Combining the CDR3 with reference TRBV3-1 and TRBJ1-5 gives the whole variable domain DTAVSQTPKYLVTQMGNDKSIKCEQNLGHDTMYWYKQDSKKFLKIMFSYNNKELIINETVPNRFSPKSPDKAHLNLHINSLELGDSAVYFCASSQPGQEQPQHFGDGTRLSIL.

This clonotype came up many times. The chain couples TRBV5-5 to TRBJ2-3; no firm D call. Germline V lookup: CDR1 SGHKS, CDR2 YYEKEE (reference sequence). CDR3 length: 13 residues. V gave up 6 bases and J gave up 5 bases, with 13 bases separating them. The CDR3 DNA sequence: TGTGCCAGCAAAGATCGAAGTGGAGATACGCAGTATTTT. Amino acid sequence: CASKDRSGDTQYF.

The table lists this clonotype with many counts. V usage is TRBV5-5 and J usage is TRBJ2-2; D remains ambiguous. CDR1 SGHKS and CDR2 YYEKEE come from the germline V gene (reference sequence). V lost 4 bases and J lost 1, with 8 bases in between. The CDR3 contains 14 residues. CDR3 sequence (DNA): TGTGCCAGCAGCGCTGGCTGGAACACCGGGGAGCTGTTTTTT. It yields the protein CASSAGWNTGELFF.

This clonotype was seen ten or more times. This chain joins TRBV3-1 and TRBJ2-7; 10 nucleotides match TRBD1. CDR3 length equals 15 residues. With 1 base clipped from V and 5 bases from J, the junction kept 5 bases outside the gene matches. The germline V gene has CDR1 LGHDT and CDR2 YNNKEL (reference sequence). The chain's CDR3 is CASSQVWGQGHEQYF. The CDR3 bases are TGTGCCAGCAGCCAAGTTTGGGGACAGGGGCACGAGCAGTACTTC.

This clonotype was picked up many times. V gene TRBV20-1 combines with J gene TRBJ2-7; D tentatively fits TRBD1 or TRBD2 (5 bases each). CDR3 length: 14 residues. Trimming shortened V by 1 base and J by 2 bases, and 12 bases separated the two germline ends. Germline loops: CDR1 DFQATT, CDR2 SNEGSKA (reference sequence). CDR3 in amino acids: CSARVGRSTYEQYF. The CDR3 DNA follows: TGCAGTGCTAGAGTGGGACGGAGTACCTACGAGCAGTACTTC.

In its sample, this clonotype was seen many times. The chain couples TRBV15 to TRBJ1-2; D might be TRBD1 (5 bases). CDR1 and CDR2 (germline): LNHNV, YYDKDF (reference sequence). The V end lost 0 bases, the J end lost 4 bases, and 12 bases lay between the germline ends. The CDR3 contains 15 residues. CDR3 residues: CATSRELTEGYGYTF. The CDR3 nucleotides are TGTGCCACCAGCAGAGAACTGACAGAGGGCTATGGCTACACCTTC.

This clonotype was seen many times. V and J are TRBV6-5 and TRBJ1-3; the D is unclear. Germline V gene data show CDR1 as MNHEY and CDR2 as SVGAGI. Trimming removed 6 bases from V and 0 bases from J, with 12 bases in between. There are 15 residues in the CDR3. CDR3: CASRPRPSSGNTIYF. The CDR3 DNA reads TGTGCCAGCAGACCACGGCCGAGCTCTGGAAACACCATATATTTT.

This clonotype was detected ten times or more. The chain is built from TRBV20-1 and TRBJ2-2; a weak D match, TRBD2 (6 bases). V lost 4 bases and J 2 bases, leaving 8 bases between the germline ends. CDR3 length: 13 residues. CDR1 is DFQATT, CDR2 SNEGSKA, per germline (reference sequence). The CDR3 here is CSAMGGNTGELFF. The DNA of the CDR3 is TGCAGTGCTATGGGGGGAAACACCGGGGAGCTGTTTTTT.

The table lists this clonotype with many counts. The rearrangement joins TRBV20-1 to TRBJ1-4, with TRBD1 as a possible D gene (5 bases). This CDR3 contains 14 residues. V lost 2 bases to trimming and J lost 7 bases, with 14 bases between them. CDR1 is DFQATT and CDR2 is SNEGSKA in the germline V gene (reference sequence). CDR3 sequence: CSARPGTEGEKLFF. CDR3 sequence (DNA): TGCAGTGCTAGACCTGGGACGGAGGGTGAAAAACTGTTTTTT.

There are many counts of this clonotype. The CDR3 region is CSASGRGGFTGELFF. CDR3 bases: TGCAGTGCTAGTGGACGCGGGGGCTTCACCGGGGAGCTGTTTTTT. This sequence joins TRBV20-1 and TRBJ2-2; possibly TRBD2 for D (7 bases). The CDR3 has 15 amino acids. The germline V gene encodes CDR1 DFQATT and CDR2 SNEGSKA (reference sequence). The V and J ends lost 3 bases and 4 bases respectively, with 15 bases between them.

This clonotype was counted at least ten times. The CDR3 loop is CAISDIAGGPYNEQFF. CDR3 nucleotide sequence: TGTGCCATCAGTGACATAGCGGGAGGACCTTACAATGAGCAGTTCTTC. The rearrangement joins TRBV10-3 to TRBJ2-1; 10 bases match TRBD2. CDR3 length: 16 amino acids. V dropped 3 bases and J dropped 4; count of bases not matched to a gene: 6. Germline CDR1 reads ENHRY; CDR2 reads SYGVKD.

This clonotype was detected only a few times. DNA for the CDR3: TGTGCCAGCAGTTCATTTGGGACGGAAATCTACGAGCAGTACTTC. Translation: CASSSFGTEIYEQYF. The chain combines TRBV28 with TRBJ2-7; D could derive from TRBD1 or TRBD2 (5 bases each). CDR1 MDHEN and CDR2 SYDVKM come from the germline V gene. Trimming cost V 4 bases and J 3 bases, with 16 bases left between them. The CDR3 runs to 15 residues. Filled out from reference TRBV28 and TRBJ2-7, the complete variable domain reads DVKVTQSSRYLVKRTGEKVFLECVQDMDHENMFWYRQDPGLGLRLIYFSYDVKMKEKGDIPEGYSVSREKKERFSLILESASTNQTSMYLCASSSFGTEIYEQYFGPGTRLTVT.

In its sample, this clonotype was seen many times. The rearrangement uses TRBV20-1 and TRBJ2-7; tentative D call: TRBD1 (6 bases). V dropped 0 bases and J dropped 7 bases, with 25 bases sitting between them. This CDR3 comprises 17 residues. CDR1 DFQATT and CDR2 SNEGSKA come from the germline V gene (reference sequence). The CDR3 region is CSARDPRPVGGEGEQYF. The CDR3 coding sequence is TGCAGTGCTAGAGATCCTAGGCCAGTTGGGGGCGAAGGGGAGCAGTACTTC.

This clonotype was counted at least ten times. The J gene is TRBJ2-3, the V gene TRBV20-1; 13 nucleotides match TRBD2. There are 17 residues in the CDR3. Losses at the gene ends were 0 bases for V and 6 bases for J; bases not matched to a gene: 9. CDR1 is DFQATT, CDR2 SNEGSKA, per germline (reference sequence). The CDR3 loop is CSARDYSGLAGVDTQYF. The CDR3 DNA sequence: TGCAGTGCTAGAGATTACTCCGGACTAGCGGGAGTTGATACGCAGTATTTT.

This clonotype was found a few times. This chain uses TRBV7-8 with TRBJ1-5; D unclear. V was trimmed by 3 bases and J by 0 bases, leaving 9 bases between them. Germline loops: CDR1 SGHVS, CDR2 FQNEAQ. The CDR3 extends over 15 amino acids. The CDR3 here is CASSLWRYSNQPQHF. CDR3 DNA sequence: TGTGCCAGCAGCTTGTGGAGGTATAGCAATCAGCCCCAGCATTTT.

This clonotype was counted many times. The rearrangement uses TRBV20-1 and TRBJ2-6; TRBD1 matches at 8 bases. The CDR3 contains 18 residues. V lost 1 base and J lost 0; bases outside the gene matches: 8. Germline V gene lookup returns CDR1 DFQATT and CDR2 SNEGSKA (reference sequence). The CDR3: CSARVDRDFSSGANVLTF. CDR3 sequence (DNA): TGCAGTGCTAGAGTGGACAGGGACTTTTCCTCTGGGGCCAACGTCCTGACTTTC.

At least ten counts were recorded for this clonotype. V and J are TRBV20-1 and TRBJ2-3; possibly TRBD2 for D (6 bases). V lost 3 bases to trimming and J lost 1 base, with 14 bases between them. Germline values: CDR1 DFQATT, CDR2 SNEGSKA (reference sequence). The CDR3 extends over 15 amino acids. The CDR3 nucleotides are TGCAGTGCTAGCAACTCGGGGGAGGGCACAGATACGCAGTATTTT. This encodes CSASNSGEGTDTQYF.

The chain has TRBV5-1 and TRBJ2-1, with D perhaps TRBD2 (5 bases). Trimming removed 1 base at V and 0 bases at J, with 8 bases between. In germline, CDR1 is SGHRS, CDR2 YFSETQ. The CDR3 covers 15 residues. In DNA, the CDR3 is TGCGCCAGCAGCTTGAGCGGCAGCTCCTACAATGAGCAGTTCTTC. Translated: CASSLSGSSYNEQFF.

Many counts were recorded for this clonotype. This chain connects TRBV5-1 to TRBJ1-4; D may be TRBD1 (6 bases). Germline lookup yields CDR1 SGHRS and CDR2 YFSETQ. Trimming took 4 bases from V and 3 from J, leaving 10 bases between them. There are 14 residues in the CDR3. CDR3 residues: CASSKTGANEKLFF. DNA for the CDR3: TGCGCCAGCAGCAAGACAGGAGCTAATGAAAAACTGTTTTTT.

V usage is TRBV10-1 and J usage is TRBJ2-3; a possible D gene is TRBD2 (5 bases). CDR3 length equals 15 residues. CDR1 and CDR2 from the germline V gene are WNHNN and SYGVQD (reference sequence). V lost 2 bases and J 3 bases, leaving 12 bases between the germline ends. The CDR3 reads CASSESRGNTDTQYF. CDR3 DNA: TGCGCCAGCAGTGAGAGTCGGGGTAATACAGATACGCAGTATTTT.

This clonotype was detected ten times or more. The chain recombines TRBV12-3 or TRBV12-4 with TRBJ1-2, with 7 bases aligning to TRBD1. The ends lost 5 bases at V and 0 bases at J; junction bases unmatched: 3. The CDR3 is 14 residues long. CDR3 sequence reads: CASSPGTANYGYTF. The CDR3 DNA reads as TGTGCCAGCAGTCCCGGGACAGCTAACTATGGCTACACCTTC.

This clonotype appeared many times. The chain is built from TRBV6-5 and TRBJ2-1, with TRBD2 matching over 11 bases. Germline CDR1 MNHEY, CDR2 SVGAGI. V was pared by 10 bases and J by 6 bases, with 8 bases of the junction left unmatched. The CDR3 spans 14 residues. CDR3 nucleotide sequence: TGTGCCACTCAACATAGCGGGGGGGCCAATGAGCAGTTCTTC. This encodes CATQHSGGANEQFF.

This clonotype was seen only a few times. The chain joins TRBV27 to TRBJ2-3; 9 bases are shared with TRBD2. This CDR3 spans 14 amino acids. Germline CDR1 reads MNHEY; CDR2 reads SMNVEV (reference sequence). Trimming removed 5 bases from V and 3 bases from J; junction bases left unmatched: 3. As DNA, the CDR3 is TGTGCCAGCAGTCCGGGACTAGCAACAGATACGCAGTATTTT. Translated, it gives CASSPGLATDTQYF.

This clonotype was seen ten or more times. The gene calls are TRBV5-1 and TRBJ2-3; D is undetermined. V lost 0 bases and J 9 bases, leaving 11 bases between the germline ends. Looked up from germline, CDR1 is SGHRS and CDR2 is YFSETQ. This CDR3 comprises 13 residues. The DNA of the CDR3 is TGCGCCAGCAGCTTGGTCGGGCGGTCAACGCAGTATTTT. The encoded protein is CASSLVGRSTQYF. Using reference TRBV5-1 and TRBJ2-3 for the parts outside the CDR3, the full variable domain is KAGVTQTPRYLIKTRGQQVTLSCSPISGHRSVSWYQQTPGQGLQFLFEYFSETQRNKGNFPGRFSGRQFSNSRSEMNVSTLELGDSALYLCASSLVGRSTQYFGPGTRLTVL.

A few counts support this clonotype. The CDR3 spells CASSSRQGADTQYF. CDR3 DNA sequence: TGTGCCAGCAGCTCTCGACAGGGAGCAGATACGCAGTATTTT. The chain recombines TRBV5-4 with TRBJ2-3; 7 nucleotides agree with TRBD1. This CDR3 spans 14 amino acids. V gave up 3 bases and J gave up 4 bases; unmatched junction bases: 5. Germline CDR1 SGHNT, CDR2 YYREEE (reference sequence).

This clonotype was seen at least ten times. The chain combines TRBV5-1 with TRBJ2-5; 7 nucleotides line up with TRBD1. After removal of 7 bases from V and 5 bases from J, the junction contained 8 bases not matched to a gene. Germline V lookup: CDR1 SGHRS, CDR2 YFSETQ. CDR3 length: 13 amino acids. The CDR3: CASFGQAGETQYF. The CDR3 nucleotides are TGCGCCAGCTTTGGACAGGCCGGTGAGACCCAGTACTTC.

Ten or more counts support this clonotype. This chain connects TRBV20-1 to TRBJ2-1; D unclear. V lost 0 bases and J 7 bases, leaving 10 bases between the germline ends. The CDR3 loop spans 13 amino acids. CDR1 DFQATT and CDR2 SNEGSKA come from the germline V gene (reference sequence). This chain's CDR3 is CSAREGFWNEQFF. CDR3 DNA: TGCAGTGCTAGAGAGGGGTTTTGGAATGAGCAGTTCTTC.

This clonotype occurred many times. V is TRBV7-8 and J is TRBJ2-2; D possibly corresponds to TRBD2 (5 bases). The CDR3 spans 16 residues. With 1 base removed from V and 5 bases from J, the gap between germline ends came to 14 bases. Germline CDR1 SGHVS, CDR2 FQNEAQ. In DNA, the CDR3 is TGTGCCAGCAGCTTAGTGGAGGTTAGAACTACCGGGGAGCTGTTTTTT. This codes for CASSLVEVRTTGELFF.

This clonotype has ten or more counts. V gene TRBV27 combines with J gene TRBJ1-3; a weak D match, TRBD1 (5 bases). Germline CDR1 and CDR2: MNHEY and SMNVEV (reference sequence). This CDR3 region has 15 residues. V was pared by 3 bases and J by 2 bases, with 11 bases between. The CDR3 DNA reads TGTGCCAGCAGTTTTAACAGGATAGCTGGAAACACCATATATTTT. It is translated as CASSFNRIAGNTIYF.

This clonotype was detected ten times or more. The gene calls are TRBV29-1 and TRBJ2-3, with 10 bases fitting TRBD2. The CDR3 consists of 14 residues. Unmatched junction bases numbered 6, after V lost 5 bases and J lost 4 bases. CDR1 and CDR2 from the germline V gene are SQVTM and ANQGSEA. The CDR3 here is CSVLLAGAADTQYF. The CDR3 DNA reads TGCAGCGTTCTCCTAGCGGGAGCTGCAGATACGCAGTATTTT.